This T cell receptor (beta chain) was documented in a study of shared clonotypes between healthy human individuals. Study background: Researchers assigned three CD4 naive, three CD4 memory, two CD8 naive and one CD8 memory plate to each donor.

Details on this clone: The antigen remains undetermined.

The CDR3 totals 14 residues. V was shortened by 5 bases and J by 0 bases, with 11 bases between the two germline ends. Germline V gives CDR1 ENHRY, CDR2 SYGVKD. Assay execution proceeded at the deep level. Measured with immunoSEQ multiplex PCR; TCRdb has only the in-frame clones, and not every one. The sample includes some 580,000 clones, about 96% of them seen just once. Study-wide points: The sampled material consisted only of blood, and tissue repertoires are likely to differ.

Sequencing was performed on naive CD4+ T cells sorted from blood. Subset defined: CD45RA+ positively selected. The receptor was derived from a woman aged 30 to 39 in good health. The chain carries TRBV10-3 and TRBJ2-7, with a weak D call TRBD1 (6 bases). The CDR3 is CAISHRDNSYEQYF. The CDR3, as DNA: TGTGCCATCAGTCACCGGGACAACTCCTACGAGCAGTACTTC.